This is a list of T cell receptor beta chains from one sample in a study of cytomegalovirus exposure and HLA in healthy donors. Clones were read by immunoSEQ multiplex PCR, and TCRdb kept only the in-frame ones, dropping some. The sample has around 100,000 clones, less than 80% seen once. Material for sequencing was PBMCs. The receptor source for this set is a woman in her thirties or forties in good health and CMV-seronegative. CDR3s include the opening cysteine and the closing phenylalanine or tryptophan. A D gene is named only where the DNA matches it firmly.

TRBJ1-1,TRBV4-1,-,CASSQDLSRNTEAFF
TRBJ2-7,TRBV7-2,TRBD2,CASSLSREGEQYF
TRBJ1-3,TRBV9,TRBD1,CASSVGPGTGYSGNTIYF
TRBJ2-5,TRBV7-7,-,CASSLATGRQETQYF
TRBJ2-7,TRBV19,TRBD1,CASSEQGATYPSSYEQYF
TRBJ1-1,TRBV19,TRBD1,CASSPRQGSNTEAFF
TRBJ2-7,TRBV30,TRBD2,CAWSSGLAGAGGEQYF
TRBJ2-7,TRBV4-3,-,CASSRLYQREDYEQYF
TRBJ1-1,TRBV28,-,CASSAMNTEAFF
TRBJ1-3,TRBV7-6,-,CASSLDWSSGNTIYF
TRBJ2-1,TRBV9,TRBD2,CASSVGEGPFDNEQFF
TRBJ2-1,TRBV7-8,TRBD1,CASSWGTGAYNEQFF
TRBJ2-1,TRBV5-4,TRBD2,CASRMTSGAYNEQFF
TRBJ2-3,TRBV4-3,TRBD2,CASSQDSWGGTDTQYF
TRBJ2-7,TRBV28,-,CASSTGSHEQYF
TRBJ2-7,TRBV7-8,-,CASRSQASSYEQYF
TRBJ1-1,TRBV6-5,-,CASSYRGTTEAFF
TRBJ2-7,TRBV5-6,TRBD2,CASSLAPGLAGYEQYF
TRBJ2-2,TRBV5-1,TRBD1,CASTLKDRPNTGELFF
TRBJ2-1,TRBV19,TRBD1,CASSIAGGSYNEQFF
TRBJ1-1,TRBV2,TRBD1,CASQTGLMNTEAFF
TRBJ2-1,TRBV27,-,CASKPGNGDEQFF
TRBJ2-7,TRBV29-1,-,CSVAVARGSYEQYF
TRBJ2-6,TRBV9,TRBD1,CASSVGQGLRGANVLTF
TRBJ1-1,TRBV10-3,-,CAISDGRGNTEAFF
TRBJ2-7,TRBV29-1,TRBD2,CSVVRLAGGPYEQYF
TRBJ2-3,TRBV5-4,-,CASSLVGRGDTQYF
TRBJ1-1,TRBV10-1,TRBD1,CASSESTGGGGTEAFF
TRBJ2-1,TRBV10-1,-,CASSESLTGSYNEQFF
TRBJ2-1,TRBV5-4,TRBD2,CASSSGLANNEQFF
TRBJ2-7,TRBV4-2,-,CASSQDLLAYEQYF
TRBJ2-7,TRBV7-9,TRBD1,CASSPSTGAEQYF
TRBJ2-6,TRBV5-1,TRBD2,CASSPGRVYSGANVLTF
-,TRBV10-1,-,CASPYEQYF
TRBJ2-2,TRBV10-2,-,CASSRLIAGLNTGELFF
TRBJ1-3,TRBV30,TRBD1,CAWTRRTGSGGNTIYF
TRBJ2-5,TRBV5-1,-,CASSLSSAYQETQYF
TRBJ2-5,TRBV14,TRBD2,CASSPYRTSGRRLGETQYF
TRBJ1-1,TRBV5-5,-,CASSRVGVVNTEAFF
TRBJ2-2,TRBV19,-,CASMGGGELFF
TRBJ2-1,TRBV27,TRBD1,CASSLTGGMYNEQFF
TRBJ1-3,TRBV6-1,-,CASSESGNTIYF
TRBJ2-7,TRBV6-5,TRBD1,CASSRDRGQPYEQYF
TRBJ2-2,TRBV15,-,CATSRQSVRDTGELFF
TRBJ1-5,TRBV5-4,-,CASSLDRENQPQHF